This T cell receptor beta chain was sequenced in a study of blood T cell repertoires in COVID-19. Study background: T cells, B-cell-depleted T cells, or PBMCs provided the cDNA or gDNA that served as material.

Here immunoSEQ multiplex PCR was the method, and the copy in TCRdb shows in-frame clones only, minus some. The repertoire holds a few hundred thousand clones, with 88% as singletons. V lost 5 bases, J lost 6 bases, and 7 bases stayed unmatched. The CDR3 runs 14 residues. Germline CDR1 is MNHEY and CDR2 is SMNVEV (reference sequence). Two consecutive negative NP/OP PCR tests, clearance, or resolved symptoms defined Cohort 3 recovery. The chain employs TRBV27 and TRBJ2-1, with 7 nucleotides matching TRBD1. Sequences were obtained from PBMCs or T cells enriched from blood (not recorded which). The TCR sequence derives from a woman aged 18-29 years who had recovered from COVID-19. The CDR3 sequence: CASSEQGLVNEQFF. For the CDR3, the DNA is TGTGCCAGCAGTGAACAGGGGTTGGTCAATGAGCAGTTCTTC.